This T cell receptor (beta chain) was observed in a study of T cell responses to AZD1222 COVID-19 vaccine. Method: immunoSEQ multiplex PCR; TCRdb's copy keeps in-frame clones and lacks some. The data hold 150,000 to 200,000 clones, with 90% to 95% observed a single time. This clone was counted a single time. Its specificity is unknown. Points from the study as a whole: Spike-specific TCR breadth rose after two AZD1222 doses, and depth rose as well. Spike-wide coverage was observed for vaccine-associated CD4 TCRs, with dominant responses at 160-218 and 743-854. White British ancestry dominated among donors, who included more females, and clonal diversity was possibly underestimated.

Germline trimming cut 0 bases from V and 3 bases from J; bases unmatched to any gene: 11. The CDR3 loop spans 18 amino acids. Germline assignment: CDR1 SGDLS and CDR2 YYNGEE. This specimen was peripheral blood, taken on day 0 of AZD1222 vaccination. This chain joins TRBV9 and TRBJ2-7; 11 nucleotides match TRBD2. The sequence came from an adult in good health. The CDR3 is CASSVATGSGTSGYEQYF. CDR3 nucleotide sequence: TGTGCCAGCAGCGTAGCTACCGGATCCGGGACTAGCGGCTACGAGCAGTACTTC.